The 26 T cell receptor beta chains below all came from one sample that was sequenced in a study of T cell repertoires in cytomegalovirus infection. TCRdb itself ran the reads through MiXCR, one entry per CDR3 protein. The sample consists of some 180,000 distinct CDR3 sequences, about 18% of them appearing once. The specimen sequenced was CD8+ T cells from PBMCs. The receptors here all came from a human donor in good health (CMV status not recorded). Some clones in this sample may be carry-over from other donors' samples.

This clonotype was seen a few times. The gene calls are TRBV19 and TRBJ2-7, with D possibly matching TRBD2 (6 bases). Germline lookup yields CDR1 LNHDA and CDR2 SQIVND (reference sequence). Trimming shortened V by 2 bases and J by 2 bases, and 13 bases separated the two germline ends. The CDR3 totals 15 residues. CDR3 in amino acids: CASSISWGGPYEQYF. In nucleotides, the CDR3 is TGTGCCAGTAGTATATCCTGGGGAGGACCCTACGAGCAGTACTTC. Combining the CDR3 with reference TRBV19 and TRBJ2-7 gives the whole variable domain DGGITQSPKYLFRKEGQNVTLSCEQNLNHDAMYWYRQDPGQGLRLIYYSQIVNDFQKGDIAEGYSVSREKKESFPLTVTSAQKNPTAFYLCASSISWGGPYEQYFGPGTRLTVT.

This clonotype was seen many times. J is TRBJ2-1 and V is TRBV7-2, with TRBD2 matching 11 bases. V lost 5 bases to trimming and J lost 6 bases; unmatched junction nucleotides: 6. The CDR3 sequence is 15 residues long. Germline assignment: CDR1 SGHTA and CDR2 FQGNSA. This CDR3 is CASSPLSGGGNEQFF. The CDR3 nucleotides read TGTGCCAGCAGCCCCCTTAGCGGGGGGGGCAATGAGCAGTTCTTC.

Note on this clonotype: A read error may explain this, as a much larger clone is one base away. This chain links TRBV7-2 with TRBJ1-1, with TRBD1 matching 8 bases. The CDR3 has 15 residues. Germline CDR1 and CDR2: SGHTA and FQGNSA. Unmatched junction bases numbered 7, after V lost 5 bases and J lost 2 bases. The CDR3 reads CASSRTGRSNTEAFF. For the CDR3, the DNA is TGTGCCAGCAGCAGGACAGGGAGGAGCAACACTGAAGCTTTCTTT.

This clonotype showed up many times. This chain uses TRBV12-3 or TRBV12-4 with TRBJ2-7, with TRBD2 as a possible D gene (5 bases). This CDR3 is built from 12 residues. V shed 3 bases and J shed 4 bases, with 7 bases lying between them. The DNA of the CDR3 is TGTGCCAGCAGTTTTCGGGGATACGAGCAGTACTTC. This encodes CASSFRGYEQYF.

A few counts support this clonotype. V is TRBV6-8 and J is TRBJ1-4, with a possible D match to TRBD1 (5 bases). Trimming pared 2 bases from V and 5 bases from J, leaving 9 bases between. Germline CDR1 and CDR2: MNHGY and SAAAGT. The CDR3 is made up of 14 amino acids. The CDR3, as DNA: TGTGCCAGCAGTTACGCGGGGGAAAATGAAAAACTGTTTTTT. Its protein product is CASSYAGENEKLFF.

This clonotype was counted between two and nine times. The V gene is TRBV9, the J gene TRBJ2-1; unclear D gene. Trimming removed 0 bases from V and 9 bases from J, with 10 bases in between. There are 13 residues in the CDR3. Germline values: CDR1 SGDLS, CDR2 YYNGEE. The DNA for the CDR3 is TGTGCCAGCAGCGTAGGAGATTTCGGTGAGCAGTTCTTC. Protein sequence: CASSVGDFGEQFF. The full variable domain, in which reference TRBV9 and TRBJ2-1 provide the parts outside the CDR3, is DSGVTQTPKHLITATGQRVTLRCSPRSGDLSVYWYQQSLDQGLQFLIQYYNGEERAKGNILERFSAQQFPDLHSELNLSSLELGDSALYFCASSVGDFGEQFFGPGTRLTVL.

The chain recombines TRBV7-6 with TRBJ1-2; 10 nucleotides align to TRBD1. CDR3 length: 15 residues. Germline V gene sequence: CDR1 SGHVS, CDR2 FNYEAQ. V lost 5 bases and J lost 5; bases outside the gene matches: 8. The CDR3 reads CASSRSMGQGYGYTF. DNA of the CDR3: TGTGCCAGCAGCCGATCAATGGGACAGGGGTATGGCTACACCTTC.

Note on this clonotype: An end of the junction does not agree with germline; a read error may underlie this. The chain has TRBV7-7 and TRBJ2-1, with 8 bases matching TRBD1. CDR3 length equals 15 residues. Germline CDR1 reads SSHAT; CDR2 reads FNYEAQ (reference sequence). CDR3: CASSLAMNRGDEQFF. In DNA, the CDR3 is TGTGCTAGCAGCTTAGCGATGAACAGGGGGGATGAGCAGTTCTTC.

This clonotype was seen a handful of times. This CDR3 reads CASWGPGALSNNQPQHF. For the CDR3, the DNA is TGTGCCAGCTGGGGGCCAGGGGCTCTGTCTAACAATCAGCCCCAGCATTTT. The V gene is TRBV6-1, the J gene TRBJ1-5; D possibly corresponds to TRBD1 (6 bases). V lost 8 bases and J 3 bases, leaving 23 bases between the germline ends. CDR3 size: 17 residues. Germline V gene sequence: CDR1 MNHNS, CDR2 SASEGT.

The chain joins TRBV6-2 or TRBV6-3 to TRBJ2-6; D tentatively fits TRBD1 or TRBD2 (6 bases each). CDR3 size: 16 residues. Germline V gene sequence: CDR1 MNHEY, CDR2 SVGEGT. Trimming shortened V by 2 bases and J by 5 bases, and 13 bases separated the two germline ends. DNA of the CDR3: TGTGCCAGCAGTTACGGGCCGGGGGCTAGGGCCAACGTCCTGACTTTC. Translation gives CASSYGPGARANVLTF.

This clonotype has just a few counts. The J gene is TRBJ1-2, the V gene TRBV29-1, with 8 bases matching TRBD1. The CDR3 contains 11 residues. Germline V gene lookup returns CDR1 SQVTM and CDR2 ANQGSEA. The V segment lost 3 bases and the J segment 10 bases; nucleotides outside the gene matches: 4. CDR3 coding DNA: TGCAGCGTTGATAAGGACAGGGCCTACACCTTC. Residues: CSVDKDRAYTF.

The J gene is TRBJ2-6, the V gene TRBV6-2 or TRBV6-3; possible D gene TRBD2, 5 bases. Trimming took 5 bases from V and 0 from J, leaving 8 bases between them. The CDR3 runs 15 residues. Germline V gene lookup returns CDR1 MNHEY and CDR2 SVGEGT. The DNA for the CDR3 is TGTGCCAGCAGTCCCCGGGGCTCTGGGGCCAACGTCCTGACTTTC. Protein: CASSPRGSGANVLTF.

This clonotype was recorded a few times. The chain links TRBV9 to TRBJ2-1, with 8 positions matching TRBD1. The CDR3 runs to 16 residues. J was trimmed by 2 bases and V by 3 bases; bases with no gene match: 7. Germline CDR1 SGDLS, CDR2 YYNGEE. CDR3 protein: CASSGGQAPTYNEQFF. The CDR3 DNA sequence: TGTGCCAGCAGCGGGGGACAGGCACCGACCTACAATGAGCAGTTCTTC.

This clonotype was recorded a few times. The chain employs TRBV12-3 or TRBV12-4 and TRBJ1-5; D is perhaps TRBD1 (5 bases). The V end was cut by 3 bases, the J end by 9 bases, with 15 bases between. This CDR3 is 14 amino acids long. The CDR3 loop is CASSFRQGPRPQHF. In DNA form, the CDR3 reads TGTGCCAGCAGTTTTCGGCAGGGCCCACGGCCCCAGCATTTT.

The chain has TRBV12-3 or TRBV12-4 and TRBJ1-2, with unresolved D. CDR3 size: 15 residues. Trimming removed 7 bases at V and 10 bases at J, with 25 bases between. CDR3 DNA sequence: TGTGCCAGCAACCATTATGGCGGGCTCTTAGCTGACTACACCTTC. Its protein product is CASNHYGGLLADYTF.

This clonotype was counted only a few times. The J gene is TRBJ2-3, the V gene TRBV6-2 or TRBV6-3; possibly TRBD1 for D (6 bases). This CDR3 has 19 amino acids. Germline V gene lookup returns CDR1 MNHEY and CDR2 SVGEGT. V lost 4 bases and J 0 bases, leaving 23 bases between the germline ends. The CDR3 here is CASSSTPGTQYASTDTQYF. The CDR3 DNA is TGTGCCAGCAGTTCCACTCCCGGGACACAGTATGCTAGCACAGATACGCAGTATTTT.

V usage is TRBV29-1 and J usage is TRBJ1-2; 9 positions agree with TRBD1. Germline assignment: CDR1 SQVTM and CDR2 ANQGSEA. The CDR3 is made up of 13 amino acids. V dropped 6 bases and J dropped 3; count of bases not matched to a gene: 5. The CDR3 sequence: CSVDRTGDYGYTF. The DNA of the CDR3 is TGCAGCGTCGACAGGACAGGGGACTATGGCTACACCTTC.

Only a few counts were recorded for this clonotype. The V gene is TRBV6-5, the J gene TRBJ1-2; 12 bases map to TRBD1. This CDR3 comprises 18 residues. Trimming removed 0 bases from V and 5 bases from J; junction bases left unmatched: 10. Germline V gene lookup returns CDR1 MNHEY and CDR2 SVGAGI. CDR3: CASSYSLSRDRGLYGYTF. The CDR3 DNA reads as TGTGCCAGCAGTTACTCCCTGTCCCGGGACAGGGGGCTGTATGGCTACACCTTC.

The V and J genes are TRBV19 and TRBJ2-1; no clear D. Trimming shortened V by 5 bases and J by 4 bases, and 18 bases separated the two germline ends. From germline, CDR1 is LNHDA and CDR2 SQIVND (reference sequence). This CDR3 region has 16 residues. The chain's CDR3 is CASSPPQLYLYNEQFF. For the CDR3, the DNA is TGTGCCAGTAGTCCTCCACAGCTTTACCTATACAATGAGCAGTTCTTC.

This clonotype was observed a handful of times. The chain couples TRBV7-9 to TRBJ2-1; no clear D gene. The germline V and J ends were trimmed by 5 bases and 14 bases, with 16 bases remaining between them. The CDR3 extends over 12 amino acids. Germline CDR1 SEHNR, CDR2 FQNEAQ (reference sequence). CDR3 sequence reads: CASSPSRGNEFF. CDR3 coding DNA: TGTGCCAGCAGCCCGTCCCGAGGCAACGAGTTCTTC.

CDR3 sequence (DNA): TGTGCCAGCAGTTTTTCCAGGGGTGTAAGCTACGAGCAGTACTTC. Its translation is CASSFSRGVSYEQYF. The V and J genes are TRBV27 and TRBJ2-7, with D possibly being TRBD1 (6 bases). This CDR3 contains 15 residues. Trimming took off 3 bases at V and 3 bases at J, with 15 bases between the two ends. Germline-derived CDR1 and CDR2 are MNHEY and SMNVEV (reference sequence).

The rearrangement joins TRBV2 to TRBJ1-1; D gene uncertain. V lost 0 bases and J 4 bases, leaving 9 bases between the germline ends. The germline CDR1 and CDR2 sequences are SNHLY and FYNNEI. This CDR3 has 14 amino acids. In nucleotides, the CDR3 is TGTGCCAGCAGTGAAGCGCCGGGAGTCACTGAAGCTTTCTTT. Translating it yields CASSEAPGVTEAFF.

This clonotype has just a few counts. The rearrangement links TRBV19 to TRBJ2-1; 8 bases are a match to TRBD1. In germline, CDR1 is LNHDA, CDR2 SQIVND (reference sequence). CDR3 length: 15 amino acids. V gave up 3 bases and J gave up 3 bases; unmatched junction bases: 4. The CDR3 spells CASSIEDRVYNEQFF. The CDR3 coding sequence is TGTGCCAGTAGTATCGAGGACAGGGTCTACAATGAGCAGTTCTTC. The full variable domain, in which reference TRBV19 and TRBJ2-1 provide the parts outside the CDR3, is DGGITQSPKYLFRKEGQNVTLSCEQNLNHDAMYWYRQDPGQGLRLIYYSQIVNDFQKGDIAEGYSVSREKKESFPLTVTSAQKNPTAFYLCASSIEDRVYNEQFFGPGTRLTVL.

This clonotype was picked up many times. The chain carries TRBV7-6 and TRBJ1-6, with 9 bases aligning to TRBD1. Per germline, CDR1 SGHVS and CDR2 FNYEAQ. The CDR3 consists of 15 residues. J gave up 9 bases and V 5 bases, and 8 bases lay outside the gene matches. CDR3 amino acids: CASSQNRDRASPLHF. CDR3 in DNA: TGTGCCAGCAGCCAGAACCGGGACAGGGCTTCACCCCTCCACTTT.

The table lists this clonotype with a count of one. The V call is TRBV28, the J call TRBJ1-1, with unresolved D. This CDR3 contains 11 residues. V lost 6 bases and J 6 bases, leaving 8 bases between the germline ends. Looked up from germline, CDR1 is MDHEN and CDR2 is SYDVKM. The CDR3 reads CASSPDAEAFF. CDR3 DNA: TGTGCCAGCAGCCCAGACGCTGAAGCTTTCTTT. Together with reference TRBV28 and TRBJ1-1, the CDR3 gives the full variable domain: DVKVTQSSRYLVKRTGEKVFLECVQDMDHENMFWYRQDPGLGLRLIYFSYDVKMKEKGDIPEGYSVSREKKERFSLILESASTNQTSMYLCASSPDAEAFFGQGTRLTVV.

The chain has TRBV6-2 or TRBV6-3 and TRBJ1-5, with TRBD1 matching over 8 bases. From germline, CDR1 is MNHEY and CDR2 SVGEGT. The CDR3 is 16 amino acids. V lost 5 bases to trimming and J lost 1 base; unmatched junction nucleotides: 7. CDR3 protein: CASSTTRTGSNQPQHF. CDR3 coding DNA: TGTGCCAGCAGTACTACCCGGACAGGGAGCAATCAGCCCCAGCATTTT.